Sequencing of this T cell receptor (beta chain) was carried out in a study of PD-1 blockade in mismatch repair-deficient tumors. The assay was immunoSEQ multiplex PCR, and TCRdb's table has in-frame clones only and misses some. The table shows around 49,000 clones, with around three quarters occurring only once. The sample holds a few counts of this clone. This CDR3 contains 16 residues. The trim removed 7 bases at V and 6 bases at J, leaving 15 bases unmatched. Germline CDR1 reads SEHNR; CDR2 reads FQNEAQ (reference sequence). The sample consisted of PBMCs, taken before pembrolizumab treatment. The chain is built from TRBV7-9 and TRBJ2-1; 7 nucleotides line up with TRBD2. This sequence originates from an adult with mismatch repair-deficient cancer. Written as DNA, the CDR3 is TGTGCCAGCACCGTGACGGCGGGAGTGGGCGTCAATGAGCAGTTCTTC. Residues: CASTVTAGVGVNEQFF. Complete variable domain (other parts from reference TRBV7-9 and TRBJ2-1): DTGVSQNPRHKITKRGQNVTFRCDPISEHNRLYWYRQTLGQGPEFLTYFQNEAQLEKSRLLSDRFSAERPKGSFSTLEIQRTEQGDSAMYLCASTVTAGVGVNEQFFGPGTRLTVL.